The 16 T cell receptor beta chains presented below share a single source sample, sequenced in a study of cytomegalovirus exposure and HLA in healthy donors. The primer mix had 60 Vbeta and 13 Jbeta primers. Here immunoSEQ multiplex PCR was the method, and the copy in TCRdb shows in-frame clones only, minus some. The repertoire includes 75,000 to 100,000 clones, around 81% of them detected once, and 0.57% sits in the top ten. The material sequenced was PBMCs. These receptors were collected from a young man in good health and CMV-seronegative.

The table lists this clone with a few counts. The rearrangement joins TRBV10-3 to TRBJ1-5, with D maybe TRBD1 (5 bases). V was pared by 3 bases and J by 7 bases, with 10 bases between. The CDR3 loop spans 13 amino acids. Germline lookup yields CDR1 ENHRY and CDR2 SYGVKD. CDR3 nucleotides: TGTGCCATCAGTGAACCCGGGGGGCAGCCCCAGCATTTT. Its translation is CAISEPGGQPQHF.

The rearrangement links TRBV9 to TRBJ1-1; D gene uncertain. The CDR3 has 14 residues. Trimming pared 0 bases from V and 10 bases from J, leaving 16 bases between. The germline CDR1 and CDR2 sequences are SGDLS and YYNGEE. CDR3 coding DNA: TGTGCCAGCAGCGTAGGCGAGCTTGAACTTGGAGCTTTCTTT. Encoded protein: CASSVGELELGAFF.

The V and J genes are TRBV18 and TRBJ1-1, with a weak D call TRBD1 (6 bases). Looked up from germline, CDR1 is KGHSH and CDR2 is LQKENI. The V gene lost 2 bases and the J gene lost 1 base, with 11 bases spanning the gap. The CDR3 is 15 residues long. For the CDR3, the DNA is TGTGCCAGCTCACCAAGTCGGACAGCGAACACTGAAGCTTTCTTT. Its protein product is CASSPSRTANTEAFF.

The chain uses TRBV20-1 and TRBJ2-3; D uncertain. The CDR3 totals 11 residues. Germline V gene lookup returns CDR1 DFQATT and CDR2 SNEGSKA (reference sequence). V was pared by 1 base and J by 4 bases, with 3 bases between. This CDR3 is CSARVADTQYF. CDR3 nucleotides: TGCAGTGCTAGAGTCGCAGATACGCAGTATTTT.

The chain employs TRBV27 and TRBJ2-1; TRBD2 agrees at 10 bases. J gave up 9 bases and V 0 bases, and 5 bases lay outside the gene matches. Germline V lookup: CDR1 MNHEY, CDR2 SMNVEV (reference sequence). This CDR3 is built from 15 residues. The CDR3 DNA follows: TGTGCCAGCAGTTTATCTAGCGGGGGGCGTGTTGAGCAGTTCTTC. This translates into CASSLSSGGRVEQFF.

The chain uses TRBV28 and TRBJ2-4; D is possibly TRBD2 (5 bases). V lost 8 bases and J 6 bases, leaving 11 bases between the germline ends. The CDR3 is 12 residues long. Germline CDR1 reads MDHEN; CDR2 reads SYDVKM. CDR3 residues: CASLTRGNIQYF. The CDR3 nucleotides are TGTGCCAGCCTTACACGGGGAAACATTCAGTACTTC.

This clone was seen only a few times. This sequence joins TRBV7-2 and TRBJ2-1, with D unclear. V was shortened by 6 bases and J by 4 bases, with 7 bases between the two germline ends. The CDR3 contains 12 residues. Germline lookup yields CDR1 SGHTA and CDR2 FQGNSA. The CDR3 sequence: CASRRSYNEQFF. DNA of the CDR3: TGTGCCAGCAGGCGTAGTTACAATGAGCAGTTCTTC.

This clone came up once. V gene TRBV9 combines with J gene TRBJ1-2; no clear D gene. CDR3 length: 14 residues. Trimming pared 4 bases from V and 2 bases from J, leaving 12 bases between. From germline, CDR1 is SGDLS and CDR2 YYNGEE. CDR3 sequence (DNA): TGTGCCAGCAGCAAAGAGAGGGAAAACTATGGCTACACCTTC. As protein: CASSKERENYGYTF.

This clone was seen more than once but under ten times. V and J are TRBV2 and TRBJ1-2; 9 nucleotides line up with TRBD1. The trim removed 4 bases at V and 7 bases at J, leaving 4 bases unmatched. CDR3 size: 13 residues. Germline lookup yields CDR1 SNHLY and CDR2 FYNNEI. CDR3 in DNA: TGTGCCAGCAGTGCGACAGGGGGAATTGGCTACACCTTC. Its translation is CASSATGGIGYTF.

This sequence joins TRBV10-3 and TRBJ2-1; D may be TRBD1 (5 bases). Trimming took off 4 bases at V and 2 bases at J, with 12 bases between the two ends. The CDR3 consists of 15 residues. CDR1 is ENHRY, CDR2 SYGVKD, per germline. The DNA for the CDR3 is TGTGCCATCAGTGGGGGCAGCTCTCCCTACAATGAGCAGTTCTTC. It is translated as CAISGGSSPYNEQFF.

The chain employs TRBV5-1 and TRBJ1-1, with TRBD1 matching over 11 bases. The CDR3 has 19 residues. The germline V gene encodes CDR1 SGHRS and CDR2 YFSETQ. V dropped 1 base and J dropped 1; count of bases not matched to a gene: 12. CDR3 in amino acids: CASSLKKGDRGGRNTEAFF. CDR3 coding DNA: TGCGCCAGCAGCTTGAAAAAAGGGGACAGGGGGGGTCGGAACACTGAAGCTTTCTTT.

The V call is TRBV7-2, the J call TRBJ2-3; 8 bases map to TRBD2. This CDR3 is built from 17 residues. Germline CDR1 reads SGHTA; CDR2 reads FQGNSA. J gave up 5 bases and V 2 bases, and 12 bases lay outside the gene matches. CDR3 in amino acids: CASSLYTRGATKDTQYF. The CDR3 DNA is TGTGCCAGCAGCTTATATACGCGGGGGGCCACCAAAGATACGCAGTATTTT.

The chain has TRBV18 and TRBJ2-7, with 10 bases that match TRBD1. This CDR3 is built from 16 residues. The V gene end was trimmed by 6 bases and the J gene end by 2 bases; junction bases not matched to a gene: 10. Germline assignment: CDR1 KGHSH and CDR2 LQKENI. This chain's CDR3 is CASSPGAGQGAYEQYF. Written as DNA, the CDR3 is TGTGCCAGCTCCCCAGGGGCAGGACAGGGGGCCTACGAGCAGTACTTC.

In DNA form, the CDR3 reads TGTGCCAGCAGCGTTACGGGACTAGCGAGCACAGATACGCAGTATTTT. Its protein product is CASSVTGLASTDTQYF. The rearrangement uses TRBV5-4 and TRBJ2-3; TRBD2 agrees at 10 bases. From germline, CDR1 is SGHNT and CDR2 YYREEE (reference sequence). The ends lost 4 bases at V and 0 bases at J; junction bases unmatched: 5. The CDR3 length is 16 residues.

V is TRBV9 and J is TRBJ1-1; TRBD1 agrees at 7 bases. The CDR3 runs 14 residues. The ends lost 0 bases at V and 6 bases at J; junction bases unmatched: 5. Germline loops: CDR1 SGDLS, CDR2 YYNGEE. This CDR3 is CASSVGYRGPEAFF. CDR3 nucleotide sequence: TGTGCCAGCAGCGTAGGTTACAGGGGACCTGAAGCTTTCTTT.

The chain uses TRBV6-5 and TRBJ2-1; possible D gene TRBD1, 6 bases. The germline V gene has CDR1 MNHEY and CDR2 SVGAGI. The CDR3 is made up of 13 amino acids. V lost 7 bases, J lost 4 bases, and 11 bases lay in between. The CDR3 DNA reads as TGTGCCAGCAAACGGGACAATTACAATGAGCAGTTCTTC. Amino acids: CASKRDNYNEQFF.